Listed below are T cell receptor beta chains from one sample, sequenced in a study of STAT5B mutations in CD4+ large granular lymphocyte leukemia. Only in-frame clones appear in the TCRdb table, and some are missing; sequencing was by immunoSEQ multiplex PCR. The data hold around 47,000 clones, with more than 65% observed a single time. Sequences were obtained from CD4+ T cells from blood buffy coats. These receptor sequences come from a human donor in good health. Each CDR3 is given with its conserved first and last residue. A D gene is named only where the DNA matches it firmly. Size is omitted from some rows. Given values are once, few, many or a class for expanded clones.

size: -
V: TRBV7-2
D: -
J: TRBJ1-4
CDR3: CASSLVRGENEKLFF
DNA: TGTGCCAGCAGCTTAGTAAGGGGGGAGAATGAAAAACTGTTTTTT

size: -
V: TRBV2
D: TRBD2
J: TRBJ2-3
CDR3: CASRTSGERTDTQYF
DNA: TGTGCCAGCAGAACTAGCGGAGAGAGGACAGATACGCAGTATTTT

size: -
V: TRBV4-1
D: -
J: TRBJ1-1
CDR3: CASSRGKTDTEAFF
DNA: TGCGCCAGCAGCCGGGGAAAGACGGACACTGAAGCTTTCTTT

size: -
V: TRBV11-2
D: -
J: TRBJ2-7
CDR3: CASSLLQTYEQYF
DNA: TGTGCCAGCAGCTTATTACAGACCTACGAGCAGTACTTC

size: once
V: TRBV10-2
D: -
J: TRBJ2-2
CDR3: CASSEPVGKNTGELFF
DNA: TGCGCCAGCAGTGAGCCGGTCGGGAAGAACACCGGGGAGCTGTTTTTT

size: -
V: TRBV7-3
D: -
J: TRBJ2-3
CDR3: CASSLWGGGLSTDTQYF
DNA: TGTGCCAGCAGCTTATGGGGCGGGGGCCTCAGCACAGATACGCAGTATTTT

size: -
V: TRBV15
D: -
J: TRBJ1-4
CDR3: CATSRRFFEKLFF
DNA: TGTGCCACCAGCAGACGGTTCTTTGAAAAACTGTTTTTT

size: -
V: TRBV6-1
D: TRBD2
J: TRBJ2-3
CDR3: CASSEVSGGATDTQYF
DNA: TGTGCCAGCAGTGAAGTTAGCGGGGGGGCCACAGATACGCAGTATTTT

size: -
V: TRBV28
D: TRBD1
J: TRBJ1-1
CDR3: CASSTYRGTGPTEAFF
DNA: TGTGCCAGCAGCACATATCGTGGGACAGGGCCCACTGAAGCTTTCTTT

size: -
V: TRBV6-1
D: TRBD1
J: TRBJ1-1
CDR3: CASSVRQGGNTEAFF
DNA: TGTGCCAGCAGTGTAAGACAGGGGGGGAACACTGAAGCTTTCTTT

size: -
V: TRBV29-1
D: TRBD1
J: TRBJ1-1
CDR3: CSVEGTGWDTEAFF
DNA: TGCAGCGTTGAAGGGACAGGGTGGGACACTGAAGCTTTCTTT

size: -
V: TRBV7-2
D: -
J: TRBJ2-5
CDR3: CASSLGGRRETQYF
DNA: TGTGCCAGCAGCTTAGGAGGCAGGCGAGAGACCCAGTACTTC

size: -
V: TRBV23-1
D: -
J: TRBJ1-1
CDR3: CASSQSRTGGDRKRTEAFF
DNA: TGCGCCAGCAGTCAATCGAGAACGGGGGGTGATCGTAAGAGGACTGAAGCTTTCTTT

size: once
V: TRBV7-3
D: TRBD2
J: TRBJ2-3
CDR3: CASSLKAGDGTDTQYF
DNA: TGTGCCAGCAGCTTAAAGGCGGGAGACGGCACAGATACGCAGTATTTT